Each of the 21 T cell receptor beta chains below was sequenced from the same sample in a study of T-cell memory formation after mild COVID-19. TCRdb re-derived calls from the 5' RACE reads in MiXCR, one entry per CDR3 protein. The table includes around 310,000 distinct CDR3 sequences, approximately 15% detected once. Sequences were obtained from PBMCs or a T cell subset sorted from them (not recorded which). Receptors originate from a man between 18 and 35 years old who had mild COVID-19 (a few samples of this study predate the infection). Cell type and time point are not known.

The chain carries TRBV9 and TRBJ2-2; TRBD1 is a possible D gene (6 bases). The V gene's germline CDR1 is SGDLS and CDR2 YYNGEE. Trimming left V 4 bases short and J 6 bases short, with 19 bases between. The CDR3 extends over 16 amino acids. The CDR3 sequence: CASSPPAGVFPGELFF. CDR3 nucleotide sequence: TGTGCCAGCAGCCCCCCTGCAGGGGTCTTTCCCGGGGAGCTGTTTTTT.

The table lists this clonotype with a few counts. The J gene is TRBJ2-3, the V gene TRBV12-3 or TRBV12-4; TRBD2 matches 15 bases. CDR3 size: 15 residues. Losses at the gene ends were 8 bases for V and 6 bases for J; bases not matched to a gene: 6. For the CDR3, the DNA is TGTGCCAGCGGGACTAGCGGGGGGCGCGGGGATACGCAGTATTTT. Translating gives CASGTSGGRGDTQYF.

CDR3: CASSQDPRKTQYF. The CDR3 coding sequence is TGTGCCAGCAGCCAAGACCCGCGAAAGACCCAGTACTTC. The chain uses TRBV4-2 and TRBJ2-5; D unresolved. CDR3 length: 13 residues. V gave up 0 bases and J gave up 6 bases, with 8 bases separating them. CDR1 and CDR2 (germline): LGHNA, YNFKEQ.

This clonotype came up a few times. This chain connects TRBV5-1 to TRBJ1-1; D gene ambiguous. The V gene's germline CDR1 is SGHRS and CDR2 YFSETQ. This CDR3 region has 14 residues. V lost 0 bases, J lost 1 base, and 7 bases lay in between. The chain's CDR3 is CASSLVHRNTEAFF. The DNA of the CDR3 is TGCGCCAGCAGCTTGGTGCACAGGAACACTGAAGCTTTCTTT.

This clonotype appeared a few times. The chain joins TRBV6-5 to TRBJ2-7, with D unclear. The CDR3 length is 14 residues. Trimming stripped 6 bases from V and 2 bases from J, with 14 bases between. The germline V gene encodes CDR1 MNHEY and CDR2 SVGAGI. The DNA of the CDR3 is TGTGCCAGCAGGCCCCGGGTCTTCGCCTACGAGCAGTACGTC. It specifies CASRPRVFAYEQYV.

The rearrangement joins TRBV7-2 to TRBJ2-5; 7 positions agree with TRBD2. The V and J ends lost 5 bases and 2 bases, in that order; junction bases with no gene match: 11. CDR3 length: 16 residues. CDR1 SGHTA and CDR2 FQGNSA come from the germline V gene. This chain's CDR3 is CASSPNPSGRQETQYF. The CDR3 nucleotides are TGTGCCAGCAGCCCGAACCCTAGCGGTCGACAAGAGACCCAGTACTTC.

The chain joins TRBV11-1 to TRBJ1-1, with D maybe TRBD1 (5 bases). Between the trimmed V and J ends, which lost 1 base and 8 bases, there was a span of 8 bases. Germline CDR1 reads SGHAT; CDR2 reads FQDESV (reference sequence). CDR3 length equals 12 residues. The CDR3 DNA is TGTGCCAGCAGCTTAGGACAGTGGGAAGCTTTCTTT. It encodes CASSLGQWEAFF.

The gene calls are TRBV6-5 and TRBJ2-5, with D maybe TRBD1 (7 bases). Between the trimmed V and J ends, which lost 8 bases and 4 bases, there was a span of 14 bases. Germline values: CDR1 MNHEY, CDR2 SVGAGI. The length of the CDR3 is 13 residues. CDR3 region: CASGRDSRETQYF. The CDR3 nucleotides read TGTGCCAGCGGGCGGGACAGCCGAGAGACCCAGTACTTC.

This clonotype was seen only a few times. The chain employs TRBV15 and TRBJ1-2, with no clear D. The germline V and J ends were trimmed by 5 bases and 1 base, with 17 bases remaining between them. The germline V gene encodes CDR1 LNHNV and CDR2 YYDKDF (reference sequence). This CDR3 has 16 residues. The CDR3 DNA is TGTGCCACCAGCCCCCGGACTGAAGGCCTTAACTATGGCTACACCTTC. Amino acids: CATSPRTEGLNYGYTF.

This clonotype was counted ten times or more. The chain uses TRBV6-5 and TRBJ2-5, with D possibly TRBD1 on 6 matching bases. With 1 base removed from V and 2 bases from J, the gap between germline ends came to 14 bases. This CDR3 region has 16 residues. The germline CDR1 and CDR2 sequences are MNHEY and SVGAGI. CDR3 sequence: CASSYFAGRGQETQYF. CDR3 in DNA: TGTGCCAGCAGTTACTTCGCAGGAAGGGGGCAAGAGACCCAGTACTTC.

Only a few counts were recorded for this clonotype. The chain combines TRBV7-2 with TRBJ1-1; D is uncertain. This CDR3 is 15 amino acids long. Germline CDR1 reads SGHTA; CDR2 reads FQGNSA. V was clipped by 1 base and J by 1 base, with 10 bases between them. The CDR3, as DNA: TGTGCCAGCAGCTTAGGGCGACCGGGGAACACTGAAGCTTTCTTT. This encodes CASSLGRPGNTEAFF.

This clonotype was seen ten or more times. The V and J genes are TRBV7-2 and TRBJ1-1; D unclear. The CDR3 spans 14 residues. Germline assignment: CDR1 SGHTA and CDR2 FQGNSA. V shed 0 bases and J shed 1 base, with 6 bases lying between them. In DNA form, the CDR3 reads TGTGCCAGCAGCTTAGCGCGGAAGAACACTGAAGCTTTCTTT. It encodes CASSLARKNTEAFF.

This clonotype has more than one count but fewer than ten. The V gene is TRBV5-1, the J gene TRBJ2-1, with 8 bases fitting TRBD2. The germline V gene has CDR1 SGHRS and CDR2 YFSETQ. Trimming at V came to 2 bases and at J to 5 bases, leaving 3 bases not matched to a gene. The CDR3 covers 14 residues. CDR3 sequence (DNA): TGCGCCAGCAGCTTCCGCGGGGGGAACAATGAGCAGTTCTTC. Amino acids: CASSFRGGNNEQFF.

The chain links TRBV4-3 to TRBJ1-1, with 9 bases that match TRBD1. Germline V gene data show CDR1 as LGHNA and CDR2 as YSLEER. The CDR3 spans 14 residues. The trim removed 5 bases at V and 6 bases at J, leaving 7 bases unmatched. CDR3 loop: CASSKVDRGAEAFF. DNA of the CDR3: TGCGCCAGCAGCAAGGTGGACAGGGGCGCTGAAGCTTTCTTT.

Comment on this clonotype: The CDR3 carries no conserved terminal phenylalanine or tryptophan, so it likely arises from a read error. No DNA is shown, since the ends of the CDR3 on it are uncertain; the CDR3 is the one TCRdb lists. This chain connects TRBV6-1 to TRBJ1-1; no DNA check was done on the table's D call, TRBD1. The germline gives CDR1 MNHNS, CDR2 SASEGT. The CDR3 is 9 residues long, ends included. CDR3 protein: CASPEQQPS.

This clonotype was counted between two and nine times. The rearrangement joins TRBV10-3 to TRBJ2-5, with 8 bases that match TRBD2. The CDR3 extends over 15 amino acids. Germline V gives CDR1 ENHRY, CDR2 SYGVKD. V lost 4 bases and J lost 1; bases outside the gene matches: 5. DNA for the CDR3: TGTGCCATCAGTGTACGAAGCGGGGGCCAAGAGACCCAGTACTTC. This encodes CAISVRSGGQETQYF.

This clonotype was seen a few times. The chain carries TRBV7-8 and TRBJ1-5; D is unclear. The CDR3 sequence is 15 residues long. CDR1 and CDR2 (germline): SGHVS, FQNEAQ. V lost 3 bases and J lost 0, with 9 bases in between. Written as DNA, the CDR3 is TGTGCCAGCAGCTTCGCGGGGAATAGCAATCAGCCCCAGCATTTT. Translated, it gives CASSFAGNSNQPQHF.

In its sample, this clonotype was seen many times. The V call is TRBV7-2, the J call TRBJ2-1; weak D call: TRBD2 (7 bases). The ends were cut back, 5 bases at V and 8 bases at J, with 19 bases in the middle. This CDR3 contains 15 residues. The V gene's germline CDR1 is SGHTA and CDR2 FQGNSA. The CDR3 DNA is TGTGCCAGCAGCCTGGGGGGGGCCGGGTGGTATGAGCAGTTCTTC. Translated, it gives CASSLGGAGWYEQFF.

This clonotype was seen a handful of times. The chain links TRBV7-6 to TRBJ1-1; D remains unclear. The ends were cut back, 3 bases at V and 1 base at J, with 6 bases in the middle. The CDR3 is 13 residues long. CDR1 is SGHVS and CDR2 is FNYEAQ in the germline V gene. In DNA form, the CDR3 reads TGTGCCAGCAGCTTTGGGGAGAACACTGAAGCTTTCTTT. Translation gives CASSFGENTEAFF.

This clonotype appeared many times. The CDR3 sequence is CSAAQGAGQPQHF. CDR3 nucleotides: TGCAGTGCTGCACAGGGGGCTGGTCAGCCCCAGCATTTT. The chain combines TRBV20-1 with TRBJ1-5; 9 positions agree with TRBD1. Trimming removed 5 bases from V and 6 bases from J; junction bases left unmatched: 5. CDR1 and CDR2 from the germline V gene are DFQATT and SNEGSKA (reference sequence). The CDR3 runs to 13 residues.

CDR3 DNA: TGTGCCAGCAGTCCTCGGACCGGGGAACAATGGCCCCAGCATTTT. Its translation is CASSPRTGEQWPQHF. This chain connects TRBV12-3 or TRBV12-4 to TRBJ1-5; D gene ambiguous. V was pared by 5 bases and J by 9 bases, with 20 bases between. CDR3 length: 15 amino acids.